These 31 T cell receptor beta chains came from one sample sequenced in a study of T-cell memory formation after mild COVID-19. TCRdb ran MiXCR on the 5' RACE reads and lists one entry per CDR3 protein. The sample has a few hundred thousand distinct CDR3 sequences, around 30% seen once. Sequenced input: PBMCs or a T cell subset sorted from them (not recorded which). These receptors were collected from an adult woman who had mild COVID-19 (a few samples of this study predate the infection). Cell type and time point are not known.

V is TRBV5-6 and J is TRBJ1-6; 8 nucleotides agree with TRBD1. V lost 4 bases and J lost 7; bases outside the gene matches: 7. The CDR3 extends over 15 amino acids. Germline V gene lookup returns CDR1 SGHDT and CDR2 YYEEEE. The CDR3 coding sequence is TGTGCCAGCAGCCGGGACAGGTTTACGAATTCACCCCTCCACTTT. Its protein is CASSRDRFTNSPLHF.

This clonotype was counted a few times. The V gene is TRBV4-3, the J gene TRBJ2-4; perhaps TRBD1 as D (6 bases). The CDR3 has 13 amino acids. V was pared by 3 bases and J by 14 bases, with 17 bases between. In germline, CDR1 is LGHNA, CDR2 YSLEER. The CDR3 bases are TGCGCCAGCAGCCAGTCACCCCGGGACACGGAGTACTTC. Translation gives CASSQSPRDTEYF.

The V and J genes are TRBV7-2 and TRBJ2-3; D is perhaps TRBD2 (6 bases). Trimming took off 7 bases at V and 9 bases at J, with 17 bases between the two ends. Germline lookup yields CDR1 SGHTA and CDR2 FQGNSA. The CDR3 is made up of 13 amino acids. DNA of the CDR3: TGTGCCAGCACCGGGAGCCGGGGAATCACGCAGTATTTT. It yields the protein CASTGSRGITQYF.

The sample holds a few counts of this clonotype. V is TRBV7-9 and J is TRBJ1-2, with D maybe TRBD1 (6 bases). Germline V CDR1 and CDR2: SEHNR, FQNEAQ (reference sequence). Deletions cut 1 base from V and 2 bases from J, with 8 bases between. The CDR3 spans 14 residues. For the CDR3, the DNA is TGTGCCAGCAGCTTAGGGGGGGCGAACTATGGCTACACCTTC. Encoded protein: CASSLGGANYGYTF.

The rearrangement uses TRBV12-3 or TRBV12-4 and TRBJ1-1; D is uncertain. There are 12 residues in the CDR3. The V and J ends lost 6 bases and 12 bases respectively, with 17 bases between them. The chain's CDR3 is CASSLRQPATFF. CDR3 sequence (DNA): TGTGCCAGCAGCCTCCGGCAACCAGCGACTTTCTTT.

The CDR3 loop reads CSAYHGYEQYF. CDR3 in DNA: TGCAGCGCCTATCACGGCTACGAGCAGTACTTC. The chain has TRBV29-1 and TRBJ2-7; D remains ambiguous. Germline V gene sequence: CDR1 SQVTM, CDR2 ANQGSEA. This CDR3 spans 11 amino acids. The V gene lost 7 bases and the J gene lost 3 bases, with 10 bases spanning the gap.

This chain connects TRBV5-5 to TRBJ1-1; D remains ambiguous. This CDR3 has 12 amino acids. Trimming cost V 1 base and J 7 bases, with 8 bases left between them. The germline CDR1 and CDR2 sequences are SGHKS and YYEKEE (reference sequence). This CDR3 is CASSLRAGEAFF. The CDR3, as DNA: TGTGCCAGCAGCTTGCGGGCCGGTGAAGCTTTCTTT.

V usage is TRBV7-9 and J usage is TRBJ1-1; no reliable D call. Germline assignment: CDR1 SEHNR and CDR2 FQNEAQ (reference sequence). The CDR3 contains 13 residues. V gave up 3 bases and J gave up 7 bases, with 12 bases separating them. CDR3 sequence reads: CASSLPPRVEAFF. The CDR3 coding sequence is TGTGCCAGCAGCTTGCCTCCCCGGGTTGAAGCTTTCTTT.

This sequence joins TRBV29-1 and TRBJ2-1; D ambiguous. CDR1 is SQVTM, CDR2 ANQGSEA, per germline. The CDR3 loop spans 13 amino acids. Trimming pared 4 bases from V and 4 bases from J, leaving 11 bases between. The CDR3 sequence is CSVGEGSYNEQFF. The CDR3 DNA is TGCAGCGTTGGCGAAGGGTCGTACAATGAGCAGTTCTTC.

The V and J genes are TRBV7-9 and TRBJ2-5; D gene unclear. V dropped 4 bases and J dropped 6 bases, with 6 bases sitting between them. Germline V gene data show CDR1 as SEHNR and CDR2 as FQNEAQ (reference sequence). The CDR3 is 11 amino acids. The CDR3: CASSSLQTQYF. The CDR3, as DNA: TGTGCCAGCAGCTCACTGCAGACCCAGTACTTC.

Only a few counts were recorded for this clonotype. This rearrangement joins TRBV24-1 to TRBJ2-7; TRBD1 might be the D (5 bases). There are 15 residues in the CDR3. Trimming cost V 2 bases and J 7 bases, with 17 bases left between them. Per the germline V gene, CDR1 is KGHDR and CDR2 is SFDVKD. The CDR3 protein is CATSDSARGAGEQYF. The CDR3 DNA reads TGTGCCACCAGTGATTCGGCAAGGGGCGCAGGGGAGCAGTACTTC.

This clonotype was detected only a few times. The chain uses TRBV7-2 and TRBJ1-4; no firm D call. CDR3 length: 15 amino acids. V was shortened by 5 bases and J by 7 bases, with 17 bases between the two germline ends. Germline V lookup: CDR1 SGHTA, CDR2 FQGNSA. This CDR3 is CASSQNLVRGEKLFF. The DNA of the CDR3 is TGTGCCAGCAGCCAAAACTTAGTACGAGGTGAAAAACTGTTTTTT.

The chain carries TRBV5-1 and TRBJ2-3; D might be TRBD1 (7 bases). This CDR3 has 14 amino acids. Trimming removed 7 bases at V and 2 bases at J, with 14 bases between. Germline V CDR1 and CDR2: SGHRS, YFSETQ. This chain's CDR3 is CASAAGGTTDTQYF. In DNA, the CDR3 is TGCGCCAGCGCGGCAGGGGGGACCACAGATACGCAGTATTTT.

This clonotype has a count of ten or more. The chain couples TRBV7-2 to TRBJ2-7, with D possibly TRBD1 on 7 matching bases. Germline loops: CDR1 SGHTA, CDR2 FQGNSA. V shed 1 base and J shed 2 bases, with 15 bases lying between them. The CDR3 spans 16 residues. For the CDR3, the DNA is TGTGCCAGCAGCTTAGATCAGGGGGGTGGCGCCTACGAGCAGTACTTC. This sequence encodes CASSLDQGGGAYEQYF.

The CDR3, as DNA: TGTGCCAGCAGCCAAGCGGCGACTAGCGGGAGTTTCGACAATGAGCAGTTCTTC. Its translation is CASSQAATSGSFDNEQFF. The J gene is TRBJ2-1, the V gene TRBV3-1; 12 nucleotides match TRBD2. This CDR3 region has 18 residues. V was pared by 1 base and J by 5 bases, with 9 bases of the junction left unmatched. Germline CDR1 and CDR2: LGHDT and YNNKEL (reference sequence).

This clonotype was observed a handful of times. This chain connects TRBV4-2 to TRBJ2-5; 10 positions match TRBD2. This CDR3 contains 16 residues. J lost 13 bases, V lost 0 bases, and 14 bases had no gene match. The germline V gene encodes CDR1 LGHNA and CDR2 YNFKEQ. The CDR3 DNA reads TGTGCCAGCAGCCAAGACCGGACTAGCGGAGGGACATCCTTGTACTTC. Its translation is CASSQDRTSGGTSLYF.

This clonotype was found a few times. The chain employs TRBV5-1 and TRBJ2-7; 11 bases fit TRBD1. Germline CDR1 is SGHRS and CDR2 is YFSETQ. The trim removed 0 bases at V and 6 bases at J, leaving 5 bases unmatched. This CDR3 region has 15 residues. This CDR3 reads CASSLVGQGASEQYF. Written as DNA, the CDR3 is TGCGCCAGCAGCTTGGTTGGACAGGGGGCATCCGAGCAGTACTTC.

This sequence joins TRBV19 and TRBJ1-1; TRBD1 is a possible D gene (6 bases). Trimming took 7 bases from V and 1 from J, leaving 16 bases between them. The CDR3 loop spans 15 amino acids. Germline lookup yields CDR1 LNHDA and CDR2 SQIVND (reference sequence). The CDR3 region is CASIWTGGPNTEAFF. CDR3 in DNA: TGTGCCAGTATCTGGACCGGGGGGCCGAACACTGAAGCTTTCTTT. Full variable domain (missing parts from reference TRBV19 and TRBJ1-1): DGGITQSPKYLFRKEGQNVTLSCEQNLNHDAMYWYRQDPGQGLRLIYYSQIVNDFQKGDIAEGYSVSREKKESFPLTVTSAQKNPTAFYLCASIWTGGPNTEAFFGQGTRLTVV.

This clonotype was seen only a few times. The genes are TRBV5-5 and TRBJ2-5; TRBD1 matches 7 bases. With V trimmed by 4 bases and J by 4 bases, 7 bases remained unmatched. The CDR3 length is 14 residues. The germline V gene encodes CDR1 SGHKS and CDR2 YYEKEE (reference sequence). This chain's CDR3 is CASSLQGSAETQYF. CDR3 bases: TGTGCCAGCAGCCTACAGGGGTCCGCAGAGACCCAGTACTTC.

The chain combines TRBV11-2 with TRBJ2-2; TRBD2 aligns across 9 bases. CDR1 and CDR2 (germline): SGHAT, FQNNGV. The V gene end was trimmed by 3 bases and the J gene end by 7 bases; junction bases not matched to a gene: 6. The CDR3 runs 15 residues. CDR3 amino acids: CASSFSGRRGGELFF. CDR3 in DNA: TGTGCCAGCAGCTTTAGCGGGAGACGGGGCGGGGAGCTGTTTTTT.

The CDR3 DNA reads as TGCAGCGTTGGGCCCGCTAGCACAGATACGCAGTATTTT. As protein: CSVGPASTDTQYF. This chain joins TRBV29-1 and TRBJ2-3; no clear D. The CDR3 extends over 13 amino acids. Trimming pared 4 bases from V and 0 bases from J, leaving 8 bases between. In germline, CDR1 is SQVTM, CDR2 ANQGSEA.

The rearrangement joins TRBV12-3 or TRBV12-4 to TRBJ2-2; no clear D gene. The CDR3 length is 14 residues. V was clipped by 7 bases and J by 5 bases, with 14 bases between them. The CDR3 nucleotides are TGTGCCAGCATTCAGGAAGGCTGGACCGGGGAGCTGTTTTTT. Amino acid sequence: CASIQEGWTGELFF.

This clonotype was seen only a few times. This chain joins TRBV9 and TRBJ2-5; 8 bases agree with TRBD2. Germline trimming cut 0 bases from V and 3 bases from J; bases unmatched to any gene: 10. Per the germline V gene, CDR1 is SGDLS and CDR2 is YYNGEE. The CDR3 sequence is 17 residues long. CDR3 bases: TGTGCCAGCAGCGTAGGAGCCAGCGGGGGCCCCAAAGAGACCCAGTACTTC. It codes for CASSVGASGGPKETQYF.

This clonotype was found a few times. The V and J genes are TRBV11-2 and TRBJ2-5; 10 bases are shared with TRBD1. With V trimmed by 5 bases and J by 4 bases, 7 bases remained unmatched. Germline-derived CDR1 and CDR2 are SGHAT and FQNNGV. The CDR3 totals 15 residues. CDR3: CASSPDRGRGETQYF. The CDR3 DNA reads TGTGCCAGCAGCCCTGACAGGGGGCGCGGAGAGACCCAGTACTTC. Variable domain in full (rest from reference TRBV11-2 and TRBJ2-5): EAGVAQSPRYKIIEKRQSVAFWCNPISGHATLYWYQQILGQGPKLLIQFQNNGVVDDSQLPKDRFSAERLKGVDSTLKIQPAKLEDSAVYLCASSPDRGRGETQYFGPGTRLLVL.

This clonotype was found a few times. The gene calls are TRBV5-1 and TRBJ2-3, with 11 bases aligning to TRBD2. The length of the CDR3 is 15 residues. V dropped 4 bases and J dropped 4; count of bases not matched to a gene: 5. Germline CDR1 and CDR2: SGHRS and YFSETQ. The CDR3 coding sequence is TGCGCCAGCAGCCAAATAGCGGGAGGGGCAGATACGCAGTATTTT. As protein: CASSQIAGGADTQYF.

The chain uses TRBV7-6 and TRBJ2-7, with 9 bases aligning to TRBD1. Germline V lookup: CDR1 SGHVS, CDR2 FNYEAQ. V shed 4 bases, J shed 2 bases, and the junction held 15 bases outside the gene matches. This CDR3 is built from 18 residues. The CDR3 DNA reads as TGTGCCAGCAGCTCGGCGGCGGAACAGGGGGCGAATCCCTACGAGCAGTACTTC. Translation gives CASSSAAEQGANPYEQYF. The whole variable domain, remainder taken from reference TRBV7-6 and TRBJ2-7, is GAGVSQSPRYKVTKRGQDVALRCDPISGHVSLYWYRQALGQGPEFLTYFNYEAQQDKSGLPNDRFSAERPEGSISTLTIQRTEQRDSAMYRCASSSAAEQGANPYEQYFGPGTRLTVT.

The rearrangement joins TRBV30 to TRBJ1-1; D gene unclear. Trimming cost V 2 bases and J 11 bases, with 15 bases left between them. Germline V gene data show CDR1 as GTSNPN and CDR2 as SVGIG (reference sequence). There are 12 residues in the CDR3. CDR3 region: CAWSIASRTAFF. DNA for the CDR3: TGTGCCTGGAGTATCGCGAGCCGGACGGCTTTCTTT. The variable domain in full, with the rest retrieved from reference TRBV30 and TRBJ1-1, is SQTIHQWPATLVQPVGSPLSLECTVEGTSNPNLYWYRQAAGRGLQLLFYSVGIGQISSEVPQNLSASRPQDRQFILSSKKLLLSDSGFYLCAWSIASRTAFFGQGTRLTVV.

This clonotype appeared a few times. The CDR3 DNA reads TGCAGTGCTAGTCCCGACAGGGGAGAGACCCAGTACTTC. Amino acid sequence: CSASPDRGETQYF. This chain connects TRBV20-1 to TRBJ2-5; 8 bases line up with TRBD1. The CDR3 extends over 13 amino acids. With V trimmed by 3 bases and J by 4 bases, 4 bases remained unmatched. Germline CDR1 and CDR2: DFQATT and SNEGSKA (reference sequence).

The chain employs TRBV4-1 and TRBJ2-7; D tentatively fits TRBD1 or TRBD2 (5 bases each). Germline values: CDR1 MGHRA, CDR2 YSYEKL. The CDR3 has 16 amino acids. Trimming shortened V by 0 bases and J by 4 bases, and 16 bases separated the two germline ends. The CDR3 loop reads CASSQDYRTPVYEQYF. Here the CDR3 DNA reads TGCGCCAGCAGCCAAGATTACAGGACTCCAGTGTACGAGCAGTACTTC.

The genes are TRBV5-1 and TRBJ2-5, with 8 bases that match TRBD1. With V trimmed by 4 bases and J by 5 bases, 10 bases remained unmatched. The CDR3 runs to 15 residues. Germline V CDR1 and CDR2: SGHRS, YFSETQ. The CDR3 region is CASSRGQGYLETQYF. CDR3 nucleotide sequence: TGCGCCAGCAGCCGAGGACAGGGCTATTTGGAGACCCAGTACTTC. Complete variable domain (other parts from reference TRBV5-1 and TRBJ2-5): KAGVTQTPRYLIKTRGQQVTLSCSPISGHRSVSWYQQTPGQGLQFLFEYFSETQRNKGNFPGRFSGRQFSNSRSEMNVSTLELGDSALYLCASSRGQGYLETQYFGPGTRLLVL.

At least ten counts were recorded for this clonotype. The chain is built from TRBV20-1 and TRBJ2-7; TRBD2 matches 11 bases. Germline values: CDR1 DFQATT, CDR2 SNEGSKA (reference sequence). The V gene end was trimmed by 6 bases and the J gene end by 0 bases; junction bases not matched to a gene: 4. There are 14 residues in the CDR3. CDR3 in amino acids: CSAVGLAVSYEQYF. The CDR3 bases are TGCAGTGCCGTGGGACTAGCGGTCTCCTACGAGCAGTACTTC.